This T cell receptor beta chain comes out of a study of cytomegalovirus exposure and HLA in healthy donors (dated by TCRdb to about 2017). Regarding the study in general: According to a later analysis, the roughly 120 validation repertoires were produced on the same platform as the 666 repertoires of the first cohort. The study was designed to test whether signatures of past pathogen exposure could be identified by cataloging public T cell receptors. In addition to the first cohort of several hundred subjects, a separate validation cohort of some 120 different subjects was used. To predict cytomegalovirus infection status, the study brought together high-throughput TCR immunosequencing, statistical association of individual TCRs with disease status, and machine learning. Results the study describes overall, beyond this receptor: All 120 or so repertoires were used to score co-occurrence in the validation cohort in a later analysis, because that analysis had no HLA typing for the cohort. A later analysis found that TCRs clustered in the first cohort also tended to co-occur in the roughly 120 validation repertoires, with 94% of cluster scores above 0. A few of the identified cytomegalovirus-associated TCR beta chains were confirmed in vitro to be specific for cytomegalovirus antigens. The study listed 150 to 200 TCR beta chains as associated with cytomegalovirus. It was suggested by the authors that the approach could potentially be generalized to other disease states and immunological phenotypes. Most TCR sequences were seen in very few donors, while some public TCRs were found in many individuals. The classifier was reported to diagnose cytomegalovirus status with high specificity and sensitivity in both the original and validation cohorts.

Library creation used the immunoSEQ multiplex PCR assay. The study's own analysis went as follows. To diagnose cytomegalovirus status from the catalog of TCR beta chain sequences, a statistical classification framework was built. The clones in this table, taken by TCRdb from immuneACCESS, are in-frame only. Not every clone is retained; where verified, under half of the shortfall comes from an unresolved V gene, and the cause of the rest is unknown. V, J and clone size reflect that table, while D and trimming were determined from the DNA. In this sample the table shows 82,000 or so clones, roughly 94% of which occur a single time. Of the sample, roughly 0.75% is held by the ten largest clones. Deletion took 1 base off V and 2 bases off J, with a span of 11 bases between the germline ends. The cysteine opens and the phenylalanine closes a CDR3 of 16 amino acids. The kept DNA is CDR3 alone, 48 bases in frame from the first base. The germline V gene yields SGHNT for CDR1 and YENEEA for CDR2.

This clone was observed a single time. Its cognate antigen has yet to be identified. No clone much larger than this one lies a single base away; base qualities are absent. Separate from the approximately 700-subject first cohort, the validation cohort of roughly 110 subjects was the group to which the donors belonged. The sequencing input was PBMCs. The TCR comes from a woman under 30 in good health and CMV-seronegative. This receptor chain uses TRBV11-3 and TRBJ2-2, with TRBD2 as a weak D call on 6 bases. In nucleotides, the sequence is TGTGCCAGCAGCTTAGCGGGAGCCGCAAACACCGGGGAGCTGTTTTTT. Protein translation: CASSLAGAANTGELFF.